These 4 T cell receptor beta chains originate from one sample sequenced in a study of T cells in Graves' hyperthyroidism and ophthalmopathy. From RNA transcripts, TCR beta CDR3 regions were amplified. Initially, a first-round RT-PCR of the TCR CDR3 employed the HTBI primer set. MiXCR, run by TCRdb on the multiplex PCR reads, gives a single entry per CDR3 protein. The sample records 250,000 to 350,000 distinct CDR3 sequences, 15% to 20% being singletons. The sample comprised blood. All receptors come from a woman aged 55-70 years with Graves' ophthalmopathy.

A few counts support this clonotype. V usage is TRBV19 and J usage is TRBJ1-2, with D unresolved. This CDR3 comprises 14 residues. Germline CDR1 reads LNHDA; CDR2 reads SQIVND (reference sequence). The germline V and J ends were trimmed by 5 bases and 0 bases, with 10 bases remaining between them. CDR3 nucleotide sequence: TGTGCCAGTAGTGGTGGTAAAGCTAACTATGGCTACACCTTC. This encodes CASSGGKANYGYTF. Full variable domain (rest looked up from reference TRBV19 and TRBJ1-2): DGGITQSPKYLFRKEGQNVTLSCEQNLNHDAMYWYRQDPGQGLRLIYYSQIVNDFQKGDIAEGYSVSREKKESFPLTVTSAQKNPTAFYLCASSGGKANYGYTFGSGTRLTVV.

This clonotype was seen ten or more times. This chain joins TRBV20-1 and TRBJ2-1, with TRBD2 matching 10 bases. V gave up 6 bases and J gave up 14 bases; unmatched junction bases: 16. Germline V gives CDR1 DFQATT, CDR2 SNEGSKA (reference sequence). The CDR3 covers 14 residues. Here the CDR3 DNA reads TGCAGTGCGAAACTAGCGGGAAGCCTCTTTTCGGAGTTCTTC. This translates into CSAKLAGSLFSEFF.

This clonotype was seen at least ten times. The chain uses TRBV13 and TRBJ1-6; D unclear. CDR1 and CDR2 from the germline V gene are PRHDT and FYEKMQ (reference sequence). The length of the CDR3 is 14 residues. V was clipped by 3 bases and J by 4 bases, with 7 bases between them. CDR3 region: CASSFAKYNSPLHF. CDR3 DNA sequence: TGTGCCAGCAGCTTCGCCAAGTATAATTCACCCCTCCACTTT.

The CDR3 protein is CASSLGPSGTEQYF. CDR3 nucleotides: TGTGCCAGCAGCTTAGGCCCTTCAGGGACCGAGCAGTACTTC. The chain recombines TRBV13 with TRBJ2-7; D could derive from TRBD1 or TRBD2 (5 bases each). Germline V gene data show CDR1 as PRHDT and CDR2 as FYEKMQ (reference sequence). This CDR3 spans 14 amino acids. V was pared by 0 bases and J by 6 bases, with 12 bases between.